These T cell receptor beta chains were read from a single sample in a study of CD8+ T cells in alopecia areata. The repertoire was sequenced with immunoSEQ multiplex PCR; TCRdb's copy has only in-frame clones and lacks some. The sample shows approximately 54,000 clones, 96% of them seen only once. The source was CD8+ T cells sorted from blood, collected at week 0. All receptors come from a human donor with alopecia areata. CDR3s include the opening cysteine and the closing phenylalanine or tryptophan. Fields, in order: J gene, D gene, clone size, CDR3 length, V gene, CDR3 protein, CDR3 DNA. The D gene is left open where the match is weak. Only part of the rows carry a size: once, few, many, or a class if the clone is expanded.

J: TRBJ2-1
D: -
size: once
length: 12
V: TRBV7-9
CDR3: CASRWTHNEQFF
DNA: TGTGCCAGCAGGTGGACGCACAATGAGCAGTTCTTC

J: TRBJ2-3
D: TRBD2
size: -
length: 20
V: TRBV15
CDR3: CATSRDGAGASGGATITQYF
DNA: TGTGCCACCAGCAGAGATGGGGCCGGGGCTAGCGGGGGGGCCACGATCACGCAGTATTTT

J: TRBJ2-4
D: -
size: -
length: 15
V: TRBV27
CDR3: CASRKGGLAKNIQYF
DNA: TGTGCCAGCAGGAAGGGGGGCCTAGCCAAAAACATTCAGTACTTC

J: TRBJ2-7
D: -
size: -
length: 15
V: TRBV7-9
CDR3: CASSFPSVTTYEQYF
DNA: TGTGCCAGCAGCTTTCCTAGCGTAACAACCTACGAGCAGTACTTC

J: TRBJ2-5
D: -
size: -
length: 15
V: TRBV7-9
CDR3: CASSLSLGRQETQYF
DNA: TGTGCCAGCAGCTTATCTTTGGGCCGGCAAGAGACCCAGTACTTC

J: TRBJ2-5
D: TRBD1
size: -
length: 13
V: TRBV13
CDR3: CASSTSGGETQYF
DNA: TGTGCCAGCAGCACCTCAGGGGGAGAGACCCAGTACTTC

J: TRBJ1-1
D: -
size: -
length: 13
V: TRBV11-3
CDR3: CASSPSRTPEAFF
DNA: TGTGCCAGCAGCCCAAGTAGGACACCAGAAGCTTTCTTT

J: TRBJ2-1
D: TRBD2
size: -
length: 15
V: TRBV29-1
CDR3: CSVSGVQVRGDEQFF
DNA: TGCAGCGTTTCTGGGGTGCAGGTCCGGGGGGATGAGCAGTTCTTC

J: TRBJ2-2
D: -
size: -
length: 16
V: TRBV5-6
CDR3: CASSLGTGRNTGELFF
DNA: TGTGCCAGCAGCTTGGGTACAGGGCGAAACACCGGGGAGCTGTTTTTT

J: TRBJ2-5
D: TRBD1
size: -
length: 15
V: TRBV4-1
CDR3: CASSQEGQGQETQYF
DNA: TGCGCCAGCAGCCAAGAGGGACAGGGGCAAGAGACCCAGTACTTC

J: TRBJ1-3
D: -
size: -
length: 15
V: TRBV4-3
CDR3: CASSQEGSSGNTIYF
DNA: TGCGCCAGCAGCCAAGAAGGAAGCTCTGGAAACACCATATATTTT

J: TRBJ2-7
D: TRBD1
size: -
length: 14
V: TRBV30
CDR3: CAWSTGTGSYEQYF
DNA: TGTGCCTGGAGCACCGGGACAGGCTCCTACGAGCAGTACTTC